This section outlines one T cell receptor (beta chain) sequence together with its context. This sample is part of a study of spatial heterogeneity in lung cancer. Study as a whole: An average of more than ten raw reads was observed per unique TCR and UMI combination.

The time point is: sample taken at primary tumor resection. Whole RNA came from tumor, nontumor lung or frozen PBMC and was sequenced without being sorted. There were 70 to 80 donors, all of them untreated patients with early-stage non-small cell lung cancer. Every molecule of TCR cDNA had its own unique molecular identifier. TCRdb reanalysed the 5' RACE reads using MiXCR and keeps one entry per CDR3 protein. The sample has tens of thousands of distinct CDR3 sequences, 9.5% to 15% seen once; the top ten hold about two fifths. This CDR3 has 13 residues. J gave up 4 bases and V 6 bases, and 4 bases lay outside the gene matches.

The receptor was derived from a male donor with early-stage non-small cell lung cancer. The specimen comprised PBMCs, sampled at surgery. The rearrangement links TRBV12-3 or TRBV12-4 to TRBJ2-3; TRBD1 matches 7 bases. DNA for the CDR3: TGTGCCAGCAGCAGACAGGGTCCAGATACGCAGTATTTT. It specifies CASSRQGPDTQYF.